This T cell receptor beta chain comes out of a study of T cell responses to AZD1222 COVID-19 vaccine. Germline assignment: CDR1 MDHEN and CDR2 SYDVKM. This CDR3 has 17 residues. Trimming at V came to 3 bases and at J to 2 bases, leaving 4 bases not matched to a gene. Details on this clone: Its antigen remains unidentified.

This table comes from immunoSEQ multiplex PCR, and its TCRdb copy is limited to in-frame clones, with some not included. The table has 65,000 to 80,000 clones, about 90% seen once. Study-level points and caveats: Distributed over spike, vaccine-associated CD4 TCRs predominated at 160-218 and 743-854. Females made up more of the donors, who were largely white British, and clonal diversity may have come out too low. Targets within unmutated variant regions were reportedly found for nearly half of spike-specific TCRs.

The V and J genes are TRBV28 and TRBJ2-3; 14 bases line up with TRBD2. The TCR originated in an adult in good health. The material sequenced was peripheral blood, taken on day 0 of MenACWY control vaccination. Here the CDR3 reads CASSFQGLAGDTDTQYF. The CDR3 nucleotides read TGTGCCAGCAGTTTTCAGGGACTAGCGGGGGACACAGATACGCAGTATTTT.